This section outlines one T cell receptor (beta chain) sequence together with its context. This clone was seen just once. This receptor's antigen is unknown. Base qualities are not recorded, but no much larger clone differs from it by a single base. The data derive from a study of blood T cell repertoires in COVID-19 (dated by TCRdb to the early 2020s). In terms of the full investigation: The collaborator samples originated in the United States, Italy and Spain and spanned the acute and convalescent phases of COVID-19. The prospective study material was composed of cDNA or gDNA derived from T cells, B-cell-depleted T cells, or PBMCs. Subjects who had been exposed to COVID-19, were actively infected with it, or had recovered from it provided the deeply sampled blood TCRbeta repertoires that made up the dataset. The repertoires were made available in a free public database intended to serve as a resource for research on the immune response to SARS-CoV-2. Samples were obtained from the ongoing ImmuneRACE study (first 160 participants) and from 950 to 1,500 subjects provided by 6 global collaborators. The sample metadata nearly always contained a de-identified subject ID, COVID-19 status, age in years and sex. Where HLA class I and class II types were available, the types were taken from metadata supplied by the sample provider, not from assay-based typing.

Unmatched junction bases come to 8, with V trimmed by 3 bases and J by 3 bases. From its cysteine to its phenylalanine, the CDR3 spans 17 amino acids. The DNA shown is the 51-base CDR3, in frame from base 1. CDR1 and CDR2 (KGHDR, SFDVKD) derive from the germline V gene. Collaborating institutions collected whole blood in K2EDTA tubes following their own protocols. For TCRbeta analysis, collaborators shipped samples as frozen whole blood, isolated PBMCs, or DNA extracted from either of those sample types. TCRbeta CDR3 regions were amplified from genomic DNA by means of the immunoSEQ Assay, a bias-controlled multiplex PCR. The paper's processing steps were these. Nucleated cell counts per sample were estimated from amplification of reference gene primers within the assay. To quantify the absolute abundance of each unique TCRbeta CDR3 rearrangement, sequence reads were collapsed and filtered. For each sample, productive Simpson clonality was calculated as the square root of Simpson's diversity index across productive rearrangements. What TCRdb holds here is the immuneACCESS table cut down to in-frame rearrangements. Part of the clones is not present; checked against another copy, under half of the missing clones reflect an unresolved V gene, and the others are unexplained. V and J calls and clone size are as listed in that table; D and trimming were resolved from the DNA. This sample gives around 250,000 clones in total; roughly 86% of them show up just once. The ten most abundant clones make up around 7.3% of the sample.

The paper's findings and limits, for the study overall: The amount of clinical and demographic metadata varied by source and participant and was provided uncurated.

The TCR originated in a woman in her 70s with active or convalescent COVID-19. The chain joins TRBV24-1 to TRBJ2-3, with TRBD1 identical over 10 junction bases. Sequencing was carried out using peripheral blood. The sequenced DNA is TGTGCCACCAGTGATGGGACAGGGGTCCCCTTTACAGATACGCAGTATTTT. The translation is CATSDGTGVPFTDTQYF.